The 11 T cell receptor beta chains below come from one sample, sequenced in a study of T cell repertoires in cytomegalovirus infection. The antigens for these receptors are not known. TCRdb re-derived calls from the reads in MiXCR, one entry per CDR3 protein. In the table there are over 120,000 distinct CDR3 sequences, 25% to 35% of which are singletons. The sequenced sample was CD8+ T cells from cultured PBMCs, obtained from culture after CMV antigen stimulation. The origin of the receptors is a human donor in good health (CMV status not recorded). Some clones in this sample may be carry-over from other donors' samples.

The rearrangement uses TRBV12-3 or TRBV12-4 and TRBJ2-3; possible D gene TRBD2, 5 bases. V was clipped by 2 bases and J by 4 bases, with 16 bases between them. This CDR3 has 16 residues. The CDR3 DNA sequence: TGTGCCAGCAGTTTAATGGTTGGGCTAGCCCCAGATACGCAGTATTTT. It is translated as CASSLMVGLAPDTQYF.

On this clonotype: This could be a read error, since a much larger clone is one nucleotide away. The rearrangement joins TRBV7-9 to TRBJ2-1; D might be TRBD2 (5 bases). The length of the CDR3 is 18 residues. CDR1 and CDR2 from the germline V gene are SEHNR and FQNEAQ (reference sequence). The V end lost 0 bases, the J end lost 2 bases, and 17 bases lay between the germline ends. CDR3 DNA: TGTGCCAGCAGCTTAGCTAGCGAGGCAGTATCCACCTACAATGAGCAGTTCTTC. Its translation is CASSLASEAVSTYNEQFF.

V gene TRBV27 combines with J gene TRBJ2-4; no definite D call. The V gene's germline CDR1 is MNHEY and CDR2 SMNVEV (reference sequence). V was clipped by 2 bases and J by 0 bases, with 11 bases between them. The length of the CDR3 is 16 residues. The CDR3 DNA follows: TGTGCCAGCAGTTTAGTGGCAACCGGAGCCAAAAACATTCAGTACTTC. Its translation: CASSLVATGAKNIQYF.

V usage is TRBV4-2 and J usage is TRBJ2-1; 8 positions agree with TRBD2. Trimming took 1 base from V and 4 from J; bases not matched to a gene: 6. The CDR3 totals 16 residues. Germline CDR1 and CDR2: LGHNA and YNFKEQ. DNA of the CDR3: TGTGCCAGCAGCCAAGCGACGGGGGGGATATACAATGAGCAGTTCTTC. Translated, it gives CASSQATGGIYNEQFF.

Worth noting for this clonotype: A much more abundant neighbour one base away suggests this may be a read error. The chain has TRBV7-2 and TRBJ2-1; D not resolved. The ends were cut back, 5 bases at V and 0 bases at J, with 11 bases in the middle. Germline loops: CDR1 SGHTA, CDR2 FQGNSA. There are 15 residues in the CDR3. CDR3: CASSRIVSSYNEQFF. The CDR3 DNA reads as TGTGCCAGCAGCCGGATAGTTAGCTCCTACAATGAGCAGTTCTTC.

This clonotype was picked up a small number of times. V is TRBV11-2 and J is TRBJ2-3; D is uncertain. The V gene lost 5 bases and the J gene lost 1 base, with 7 bases spanning the gap. Germline-derived CDR1 and CDR2 are SGHAT and FQNNGV. The CDR3 is 13 amino acids. The CDR3 nucleotides read TGTGCCAGCAGCCCCTCCCGCACAGATACGCAGTATTTT. Translated: CASSPSRTDTQYF. Full variable domain (rest looked up from reference TRBV11-2 and TRBJ2-3): EAGVAQSPRYKIIEKRQSVAFWCNPISGHATLYWYQQILGQGPKLLIQFQNNGVVDDSQLPKDRFSAERLKGVDSTLKIQPAKLEDSAVYLCASSPSRTDTQYFGPGTRLTVL.

The chain joins TRBV27 to TRBJ1-4, with D unresolved. CDR1 MNHEY and CDR2 SMNVEV come from the germline V gene (reference sequence). Trimming took 2 bases from V and 5 from J, leaving 12 bases between them. This CDR3 has 15 amino acids. The CDR3: CASSLIRDLNEKLFF. In nucleotides, the CDR3 is TGTGCCAGCAGTTTAATTAGGGATTTGAATGAAAAACTGTTTTTT.

This sequence joins TRBV2 and TRBJ2-1; 9 bases line up with TRBD1. This CDR3 contains 16 residues. Germline V lookup: CDR1 SNHLY, CDR2 FYNNEI. With V trimmed by 7 bases and J by 5 bases, 12 bases remained unmatched. The CDR3 DNA reads TGTGCCAGCAAACCCCTCGGACAGGGGTTAGACAATGAGCAGTTCTTC. Amino acids: CASKPLGQGLDNEQFF.

This clonotype was seen more than once but under ten times. The chain uses TRBV12-3 or TRBV12-4 and TRBJ2-1; D possibly matches TRBD1 or TRBD2 (5 bases each). The CDR3 sequence is 15 residues long. The germline V and J ends were trimmed by 5 bases and 7 bases, with 18 bases remaining between them. This CDR3 is CASSNPRDPRNEQFF. In DNA, the CDR3 is TGTGCCAGCAGTAACCCTAGGGACCCTCGGAATGAGCAGTTCTTC.

The chain combines TRBV12-3 or TRBV12-4 with TRBJ1-1; D gene unclear. This CDR3 contains 12 residues. V lost 6 bases to trimming and J lost 1 base, with 6 bases between them. CDR3 loop: CASSLRNTEAFF. The CDR3 nucleotides are TGTGCCAGCAGCCTTCGGAACACTGAAGCTTTCTTT.

This clonotype was recorded many times. The chain employs TRBV4-1 and TRBJ2-7, with 8 bases identical to TRBD1. V trimming: 2 bases; J trimming: 0 bases; junction bases outside the gene matches: 3. The CDR3 spans 15 residues. CDR1 MGHRA and CDR2 YSYEKL come from the germline V gene. In DNA form, the CDR3 reads TGCGCCAGCAGCCAACCCAGGGGGCCCTCCTACGAGCAGTACTTC. It is translated as CASSQPRGPSYEQYF.